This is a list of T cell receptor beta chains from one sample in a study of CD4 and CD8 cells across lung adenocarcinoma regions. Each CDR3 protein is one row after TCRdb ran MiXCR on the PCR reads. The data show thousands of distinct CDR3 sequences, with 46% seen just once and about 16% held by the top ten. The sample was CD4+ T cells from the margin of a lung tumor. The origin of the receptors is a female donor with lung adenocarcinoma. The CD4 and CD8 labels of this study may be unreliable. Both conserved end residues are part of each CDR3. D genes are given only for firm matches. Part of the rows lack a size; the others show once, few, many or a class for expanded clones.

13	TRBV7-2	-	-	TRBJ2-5	CASSLTGLETQYF	TGTGCCAGCAGCTTAACAGGGCTGGAGACCCAGTACTTC
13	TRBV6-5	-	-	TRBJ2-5	CASSYGPEETQYF	TGTGCCAGCAGTTACGGGCCTGAAGAGACCCAGTACTTC
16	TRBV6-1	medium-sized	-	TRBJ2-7	CASTNDPRDTTYEQYF	TGTGCCAGCACCAACGATCCCCGGGACACTACCTACGAGCAGTACTTC
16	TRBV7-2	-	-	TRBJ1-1	CASSSDRAGLNTEAFF	TGTGCCAGCAGCTCCGATCGGGCAGGGCTGAACACTGAAGCTTTCTTT
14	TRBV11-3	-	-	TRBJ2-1	CASSLTPSSYEQFF	TGTGCCAGCAGCCTTACCCCCAGCTCCTACGAGCAGTTCTTC
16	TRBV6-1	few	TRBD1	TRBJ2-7	CASSEWAGQDLYEQYF	TGTGCCAGCAGTGAATGGGCGGGACAGGACCTCTACGAGCAGTACTTC
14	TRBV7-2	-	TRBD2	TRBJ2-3	CAGSGGLSPETQYF	TGTGCGGGCAGCGGGGGCTTAAGCCCAGAGACGCAGTATTTT
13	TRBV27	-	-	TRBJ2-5	CGRGGRDQETQYF	TGTGGGCGCGGTGGCCGTGACCAAGAGACCCAGTACTTC
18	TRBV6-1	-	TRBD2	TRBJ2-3	CASSERIAGRRTKNMQYF	TGTGCCAGCAGTGAAAGGATAGCGGGCCGGAGGACCAAAAATATGCAGTATTTT
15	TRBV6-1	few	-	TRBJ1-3	CASSMTVSQGNTIYF	TGTGCCAGCAGCATGACAGTCTCACAAGGAAACACCATATATTTT
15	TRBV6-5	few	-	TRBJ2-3	CASSSRQIFKNMQYF	TGTGCCAGCAGTTCCCGACAGATTTTCAAAAATATGCAGTATTTT
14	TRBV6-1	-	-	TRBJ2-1	CASSGGIAYNEQFF	TGTGCCAGCAGTGGCGGGATCGCGTACAATGAGCAGTTCTTC
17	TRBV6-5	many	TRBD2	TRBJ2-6	CASSYNGRSSGANVLTF	TGTGCCAGCAGTTACAACGGGAGGAGCTCTGGGGCCAACGTCCTGACTTTC
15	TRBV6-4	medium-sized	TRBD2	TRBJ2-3	CASSEGAGGTDTQYF	TGTGCCAGCAGTGAGGGAGCGGGAGGAACAGATACGCAGTATTTT
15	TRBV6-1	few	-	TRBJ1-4	CASSEQEVVGEKLFF	TGTGCCAGCAGTGAGCAGGAAGTAGTAGGGGAAAAACTGTTTTTT
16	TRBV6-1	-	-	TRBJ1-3	CASSEHGGSSGNTIYF	TGTGCCAGCAGTGAACACGGAGGCTCCTCTGGAAACACCATATATTTT
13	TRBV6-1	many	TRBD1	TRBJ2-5	CARSPGQGETQYF	TGTGCCAGGAGTCCGGGACAGGGCGAGACCCAGTACTTC
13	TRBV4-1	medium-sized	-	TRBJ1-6	CASSQDHYSPLHF	TGCGCCAGCAGCCAAGATCATTATTCACCCCTCCACTTT
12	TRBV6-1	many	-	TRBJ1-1	CASSPGTREAFF	TGTGCCAGCAGTCCCGGGACACGGGAAGCTTTCTTT
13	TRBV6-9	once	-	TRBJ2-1	CAGEGMTYNEQFF	TGTGCCGGAGAGGGCATGACCTACAATGAGCAGTTCTTC
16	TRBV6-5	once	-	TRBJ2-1	CASSYSSLRGAETQFF	TGTGCCAGCAGTTACTCGAGTTTAAGGGGCGCGGAGACCCAGTTCTTC
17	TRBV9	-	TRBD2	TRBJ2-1	CASSVGRGLVGNNEQFF	TGTGCCAGCAGCGTAGGCCGGGGACTAGTTGGTAACAATGAGCAGTTCTTC
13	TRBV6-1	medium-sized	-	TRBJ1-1	CASSVGENTEAFF	TGTGCCAGCAGTGTGGGCGAAAACACTGAAGCTTTCTTT
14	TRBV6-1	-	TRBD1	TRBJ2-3	CASRRGPGGVTQYF	TGTGCCAGCAGGCGCGGGCCAGGGGGCGTTACGCAGTATTTT
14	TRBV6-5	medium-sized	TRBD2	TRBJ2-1	CASSSSGSNNEQFF	TGTGCCAGCAGTTCAAGCGGGAGTAACAATGAGCAGTTCTTC
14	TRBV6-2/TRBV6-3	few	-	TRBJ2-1	CASSYSPEYNEQFF	TGTGCCAGCAGTTACTCCCCGGAATACAATGAGCAGTTCTTC
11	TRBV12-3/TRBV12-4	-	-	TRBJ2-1	CASEKNNEQFF	TGTGCCAGCGAGAAAAACAATGAGCAGTTCTTC
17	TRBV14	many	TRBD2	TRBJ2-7	CASSQVGGLAGSYEQYF	TGTGCCAGCAGCCAAGTAGGGGGACTAGCGGGCTCCTACGAGCAGTACTTC
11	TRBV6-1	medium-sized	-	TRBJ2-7	CASMRAVEQYF	TGTGCCAGCATGAGGGCGGTTGAGCAGTACTTC
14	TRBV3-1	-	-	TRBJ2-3	CASSSDGDLDTQYF	TGTGCCAGCAGCTCAGACGGAGATTTGGATACGCAGTATTTT
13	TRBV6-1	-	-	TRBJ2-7	CASLRGGAYEQYF	TGTGCCAGCTTAAGGGGGGGGGCGTACGAGCAGTACTTC
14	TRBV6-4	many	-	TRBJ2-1	CASSASGTPGEQFF	TGTGCCAGCAGTGCATCCGGGACCCCTGGAGAGCAGTTCTTC
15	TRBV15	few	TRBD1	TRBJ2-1	CATSRDRDSGNEQFF	TGTGCCACCAGCAGAGACCGGGACAGTGGCAATGAGCAGTTCTTC
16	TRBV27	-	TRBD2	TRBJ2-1	CASSSSGTSGYNEQFF	TGTGCCAGCAGTTCAAGCGGGACTAGCGGATACAATGAGCAGTTCTTC
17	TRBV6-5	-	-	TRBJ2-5	CASSLRTGGQSADTQYF	TGTGCCAGCAGTTTGCGGACCGGGGGCCAGTCGGCAGATACCCAGTATTTC